In its sample, the clone carrying this T cell receptor beta chain was seen a few times. In the study's own analysis: Researchers report that nucleated cell counts were estimated from reference gene primer amplification. Clones were read by immunoSEQ multiplex PCR, and TCRdb kept only the in-frame ones, dropping some. V and J calls and clone size are those listed in that table; D and trimming were worked out from the DNA. The sample has around 200,000 clones, about 85% seen once. This sample is part of a study of blood T cell repertoires in COVID-19. About the study: There were acute and convalescent COVID-19 samples, and they came from the United States, Italy and Spain. The analysed material was cDNA or gDNA that came from T cells, B-cell-depleted T cells, or PBMCs.

This CDR3 comprises 14 residues. The germline V gene encodes CDR1 LNHNV and CDR2 YYDKDF (reference sequence). V lost 4 bases, J lost 7 bases, and 6 bases stayed unmatched. This chain connects TRBV15 to TRBJ2-3; 9 nucleotides agree with TRBD1. Sequenced: peripheral blood. The receptor's source is a woman of 80 years or more with active or convalescent COVID-19. CDR3 residues: CATSTYGTGHTQYF. As DNA, the CDR3 is TGTGCCACCAGCACTTACGGGACAGGGCATACGCAGTATTTT.